The 12 T cell receptor beta chains reported below all come from one sample, sequenced in a study of regulatory T cells in long-lasting Graves disease. The authors built TCR beta libraries using iRepertoire HTBI primers and Arm-PCR of CDR3 regions. TCRdb recomputed calls from the multiplex PCR reads with MiXCR, one row per CDR3 protein. Of about 520,000 distinct CDR3 sequences in the sample, around 12% were seen once. Specified time point: newly diagnosed GD, antithyroid drugs for less than 3 months. Researchers made the TCR library from RNA that was extracted from PBMCs. These data were also filed under a second study, of T cells in Graves' hyperthyroidism and ophthalmopathy.

The sample in question was peripheral blood mononuclear cells (PBMCs), obtained at new diagnosis, from a patient treated with antithyroid drugs. The receptors originated from a young woman with Graves disease.

The J gene is TRBJ2-1, the V gene TRBV3-1; D unresolved. CDR1 and CDR2 from the germline V gene are LGHDT and YNNKEL (reference sequence). V lost 1 base, J lost 4 bases, and 14 bases lay in between. The CDR3 is made up of 16 amino acids. CDR3 sequence: CASSQVFKGRYNEQFF. DNA of the CDR3: TGTGCCAGCAGCCAAGTTTTCAAAGGTCGGTACAATGAGCAGTTCTTC.

Of note for this clonotype: A much larger clone lies a single base off, so this may be a read error. The rearrangement links TRBV2 to TRBJ2-7; 13 bases are a match to TRBD2. Per the germline V gene, CDR1 is SNHLY and CDR2 is FYNNEI. The CDR3 sequence is 15 residues long. J was trimmed by 2 bases and V by 6 bases; bases with no gene match: 4. The CDR3 reads CASRAGLAGTYEQYF. The CDR3 nucleotides read TGTGCCAGCAGGGCGGGACTAGCGGGGACCTACGAGCAGTACTTC.

Ten or more counts support this clonotype. V gene TRBV11-1 combines with J gene TRBJ2-2; 8 bases are shared with TRBD2. The CDR3 is 16 amino acids. Per the germline V gene, CDR1 is SGHAT and CDR2 is FQDESV (reference sequence). V lost 1 base and J lost 2; bases outside the gene matches: 3. The CDR3 protein is CASSLGTSGNTGELFF. CDR3 coding DNA: TGTGCCAGCAGCTTAGGAACTAGCGGTAACACCGGGGAGCTGTTTTTT.

This clonotype has just a few counts. This may be a read error, as it is one base from a much larger clone. The rearrangement links TRBV9 to TRBJ2-7; 9 bases line up with TRBD1. This CDR3 has 14 amino acids. Germline V CDR1 and CDR2: SGDLS, YYNGEE. DNA for the CDR3: TGTGCCAGCAGCCCGGGACAGGGAATCAACGAGCAGTGCTTC. It encodes CASSPGQGINEQCF.

This clonotype was seen more than once but under ten times. The chain couples TRBV20-1 to TRBJ2-1; D assignment may be TRBD1 or TRBD2 (5 bases each). The CDR3 is made up of 16 amino acids. V gave up 6 bases and J gave up 10 bases, with 28 bases separating them. Germline values: CDR1 DFQATT, CDR2 SNEGSKA (reference sequence). The CDR3 loop reads CSALNAGTRVSHEQFF. Here the CDR3 DNA reads TGCAGTGCGCTGAACGCCGGGACCCGAGTGTCCCACGAGCAGTTCTTC.

A few counts support this clonotype. The genes are TRBV29-1 and TRBJ1-4; 7 bases are a match to TRBD1. V lost 5 bases and J lost 2; bases outside the gene matches: 2. The germline V gene has CDR1 SQVTM and CDR2 ANQGSEA. This CDR3 contains 13 residues. CDR3 coding DNA: TGCAGCGTTCCGGGACAGACTAATGAAAAACTGTTTTTT. Protein product: CSVPGQTNEKLFF.

This clonotype has a single count. This sequence joins TRBV15 and TRBJ1-3; D not certain. Trimming removed 0 bases from V and 2 bases from J, with 8 bases in between. The CDR3 covers 15 residues. Germline values: CDR1 LNHNV, CDR2 YYDKDF (reference sequence). CDR3 amino acids: CATSRDPGAGNTIYF. The DNA of the CDR3 is TGTGCCACCAGCAGAGATCCCGGAGCTGGAAACACCATATATTTT.

This clonotype turned up a few times. The genes are TRBV7-2 and TRBJ2-7; D not resolved. Trimming removed 2 bases at V and 6 bases at J, with 8 bases between. The CDR3 consists of 12 residues. Germline-derived CDR1 and CDR2 are SGHTA and FQGNSA. CDR3: CASSLTRVEQYF. The CDR3 DNA follows: TGTGCCAGCAGCTTAACACGGGTCGAGCAGTACTTC.

Notes on this clonotype: A read error may account for a junction end that differs from germline. The chain recombines TRBV20-1 with TRBJ2-1, with TRBD2 identical over 7 bases. The V gene's germline CDR1 is DFQATT and CDR2 SNEGSKA (reference sequence). The CDR3 runs to 14 residues. In DNA form, the CDR3 reads TGCAGTGCCAGAGCTAGCGGATCAGACAATGAGCAGTTCTTC. This translates into CSARASGSDNEQFF.

This clonotype was counted between two and nine times. The chain is built from TRBV19 and TRBJ1-6; maybe TRBD1 (6 bases). The CDR3 sequence is 15 residues long. Germline V lookup: CDR1 LNHDA, CDR2 SQIVND (reference sequence). Trimming took 6 bases from V and 9 from J, leaving 18 bases between them. CDR3 residues: CASSLQGSVPSPLHF. The CDR3 coding sequence is TGTGCCAGTAGCCTACAGGGATCAGTACCTTCACCCCTCCACTTT.

This clonotype was recorded at least ten times. The V gene is TRBV12-3 or TRBV12-4, the J gene TRBJ2-7; D call uncertain. V dropped 6 bases and J dropped 3 bases, with 15 bases sitting between them. The CDR3 sequence is 14 residues long. In DNA, the CDR3 is TGTGCCAGCAGCCGTGCACGGTCAGGCTACGAGCAGTACTTC. Translated: CASSRARSGYEQYF.

A note on this clonotype: The junction does not match germline at one end; this may be a read error. The chain joins TRBV19 to TRBJ1-5, with D possibly matching TRBD1 (5 bases). Germline CDR1 is LNHDA and CDR2 is SQIVND (reference sequence). There are 16 residues in the CDR3. The CDR3 sequence: CANSSALTEYNQPQHF. CDR3 DNA: TGTGCCAATAGTTCCGCCCTGACAGAATACAATCAGCCCCAGCATTTT.